Below are 22 T cell receptor beta chains sequenced from a single sample in a study of cytomegalovirus exposure and HLA in healthy donors. The PCR was carried out with 60 Vbeta primers and 13 Jbeta primers. The assay was immunoSEQ multiplex PCR, and TCRdb's table has in-frame clones only and misses some. The sample has approximately 150,000 clones, about 80% seen once. Sequencing used PBMCs. The receptors come from a woman aged 40 to 50 in good health and CMV-seronegative.

This chain joins TRBV18 and TRBJ1-1, with D tentatively TRBD1 (5 bases). Germline V CDR1 and CDR2: KGHSH, LQKENI. The CDR3 consists of 14 residues. V was cut by 1 base and J by 0 bases, with 6 bases left in between. The DNA of the CDR3 is TGTGCCAGCTCACCACTAGGGGTGAACACTGAAGCTTTCTTT. Translation gives CASSPLGVNTEAFF.

In its sample, this clone was seen once. The chain has TRBV25-1 and TRBJ2-7; 7 bases align to TRBD1. CDR1 MGHDK and CDR2 SYGVNS come from the germline V gene. This CDR3 comprises 16 residues. Unmatched junction bases numbered 12, after V lost 5 bases and J lost 2 bases. The CDR3 DNA is TGTGCCAGCAGTACTCTTTCGGAGACAGGGACCTACGAGCAGTACTTC. This gives the protein CASSTLSETGTYEQYF.

The chain employs TRBV5-1 and TRBJ2-5, with D unresolved. V shed 4 bases and J shed 0 bases, with 10 bases lying between them. The CDR3 has 14 amino acids. Germline CDR1 SGHRS, CDR2 YFSETQ. For the CDR3, the DNA is TGCGCCAGCAGCCCTACAGTGTACCAAGAGACCCAGTACTTC. Protein product: CASSPTVYQETQYF. The complete variable domain, with remaining parts taken from reference TRBV5-1 and TRBJ2-5, reads KAGVTQTPRYLIKTRGQQVTLSCSPISGHRSVSWYQQTPGQGLQFLFEYFSETQRNKGNFPGRFSGRQFSNSRSEMNVSTLELGDSALYLCASSPTVYQETQYFGPGTRLLVL.

V usage is TRBV2 and J usage is TRBJ1-1, with D perhaps TRBD1 (5 bases). The germline V and J ends were trimmed by 3 bases and 4 bases, with 9 bases remaining between them. CDR3 length equals 13 residues. Germline CDR1 SNHLY, CDR2 FYNNEI. CDR3 amino acids: CASSETESTEAFF. The CDR3 DNA reads as TGTGCCAGCAGTGAGACAGAGTCCACTGAAGCTTTCTTT.

The chain combines TRBV2 with TRBJ1-1; TRBD1 is a possible D gene (6 bases). This CDR3 contains 13 residues. The V end was cut by 1 base, the J end by 10 bases, with 13 bases between. Germline assignment: CDR1 SNHLY and CDR2 FYNNEI. The CDR3 region has the DNA TGTGCCAGCAGTGAAGAAAGGGGGACGGGAGCTTTCTTT. Its translation is CASSEERGTGAFF.

This clone was detected once. The rearrangement links TRBV6-5 to TRBJ2-7; TRBD2 is a possible D gene (5 bases). The CDR3 spans 12 residues. With 7 bases removed from V and 3 bases from J, the gap between germline ends came to 10 bases. Germline V gives CDR1 MNHEY, CDR2 SVGAGI. CDR3 loop: CASTSGVYEQYF. CDR3 sequence (DNA): TGTGCCAGCACCTCCGGGGTCTACGAGCAGTACTTC.

This clone was picked up one time. The chain has TRBV7-9 and TRBJ1-5; TRBD1 might be the D (6 bases). CDR1 SEHNR and CDR2 FQNEAQ come from the germline V gene (reference sequence). The CDR3 extends over 15 amino acids. V shed 5 bases and J shed 2 bases, with 13 bases lying between them. CDR3 in amino acids: CASSQTGSGNQPQHF. CDR3 coding DNA: TGTGCCAGCAGCCAAACAGGGTCGGGCAATCAGCCCCAGCATTTT.

This chain links TRBV6-4 with TRBJ2-5, with a possible D match to TRBD2 (5 bases). The J call could be wrong; TRBJ2-7 is a better fit for the DNA end. Germline CDR1 is MRHNA and CDR2 is SNTAGT. This CDR3 contains 14 residues. This CDR3 is CASNFGLEAYEQYF. CDR3 sequence (DNA): TGTGCCAGCAACTTCGGACTTGAAGCCTACGAGCAGTACTTC.

As to this clone: One end of the junction fails to match germline, which may point to a read error. The rearrangement joins TRBV12-5 to TRBJ1-2; 8 nucleotides line up with TRBD1. Germline values: CDR1 LGHNT, CDR2 FRNRAP. CDR3 size: 14 residues. The CDR3 is CASALDRATYGYTF. The CDR3, as DNA: TGTGCTAGTGCTTTGGACAGGGCTACCTATGGCTACACCTTC.

The chain links TRBV7-2 to TRBJ1-1, with 8 positions matching TRBD1. The CDR3 loop spans 14 amino acids. J was trimmed by 4 bases and V by 6 bases; bases with no gene match: 7. The germline CDR1 and CDR2 sequences are SGHTA and FQGNSA. CDR3: CASSWDRRFTEAFF. The DNA for the CDR3 is TGTGCCAGCAGTTGGGACAGGAGATTCACTGAAGCTTTCTTT.

The chain joins TRBV5-6 to TRBJ1-2, with 8 nucleotides matching TRBD1. The J segment lost 4 bases and the V segment lost 3 bases, leaving 14 bases of the junction unmatched. CDR3 length: 17 residues. Per the germline V gene, CDR1 is SGHDT and CDR2 is YYEEEE. CDR3 amino acids: CASSSDRVRSRIYGYTF. The CDR3, as DNA: TGTGCCAGCAGCTCGGACAGGGTGAGATCCCGAATCTATGGCTACACCTTC.

This clone was counted only a few times. The gene calls are TRBV6-4 and TRBJ2-3; TRBD2 aligns across 11 bases. CDR1 and CDR2 from the germline V gene are MRHNA and SNTAGT. The CDR3 has 14 residues. V gave up 5 bases and J gave up 7 bases; unmatched junction bases: 5. The CDR3 sequence is CASSLAGGTHTQYF. CDR3 coding DNA: TGTGCCAGCAGTCTAGCGGGGGGCACGCATACGCAGTATTTT.

The chain carries TRBV2 and TRBJ1-4; D unresolved. Germline V lookup: CDR1 SNHLY, CDR2 FYNNEI. The CDR3 spans 13 residues. V was cut by 4 bases and J by 8 bases, with 11 bases left in between. The CDR3 protein is CASSVQEVEKLFF. CDR3 DNA: TGTGCCAGCAGTGTCCAGGAGGTCGAAAAACTGTTTTTT.

This chain's CDR3 is CASRWDREFGEQYF. CDR3 bases: TGTGCCAGCAGATGGGACAGGGAATTTGGCGAGCAGTACTTC. The chain recombines TRBV28 with TRBJ2-7; 9 nucleotides match TRBD1. This CDR3 is 14 amino acids long. With 6 bases clipped from V and 6 bases from J, the junction kept 9 bases outside the gene matches. The germline V gene has CDR1 MDHEN and CDR2 SYDVKM.

The rearrangement links TRBV18 to TRBJ2-2; TRBD2 is a possible D gene (5 bases). CDR3 length equals 12 residues. Germline-derived CDR1 and CDR2 are KGHSH and LQKENI. The V gene lost 8 bases and the J gene lost 2 bases, with 6 bases spanning the gap. CDR3 nucleotides: TGTGCCAGCGGAGGAAACACCGGGGAGCTGTTTTTT. Amino acid sequence: CASGGNTGELFF.

This clone was counted only a few times. The chain has TRBV12-2 and TRBJ2-2; the table assigns TRBD2, which was not confirmed against the DNA. TRBV12-2 is flagged as a pseudogene. The CDR3 sequence is 18 residues long. The CDR3 protein is CASRPALAAEANTGELFF. DNA for the CDR3: TGTGCAAGTCGCCCCGCACTAGCGGCAGAAGCGAACACCGGGGAGCTGTTTTTT.

This clone came up a few times. CDR3 DNA sequence: TGTGCCAGTAGTACCCGGGACAGGGGGCCCTACGAGCAGTACTTC. Its protein product is CASSTRDRGPYEQYF. The chain carries TRBV19 and TRBJ2-7; 12 bases match TRBD1. The CDR3 is 15 residues long. The trim removed 4 bases at V and 2 bases at J, leaving 3 bases unmatched. The V gene's germline CDR1 is LNHDA and CDR2 SQIVND (reference sequence).

The V gene is TRBV5-5, the J gene TRBJ1-1; no firm D call. V lost 2 bases and J lost 4, with 12 bases in between. Per the germline V gene, CDR1 is SGHKS and CDR2 is YYEKEE (reference sequence). The CDR3 has 14 amino acids. The CDR3: CASSFRYSGTEAFF. The CDR3 DNA reads TGTGCCAGCAGCTTTAGGTATAGCGGCACTGAAGCTTTCTTT.

This chain links TRBV6-1 with TRBJ2-7; D possibly corresponds to TRBD1 (5 bases). CDR1 is MNHNS and CDR2 is SASEGT in the germline V gene. The V and J ends lost 2 bases and 5 bases respectively, with 19 bases between them. CDR3 length equals 16 residues. CDR3 loop: CASSESGLGVTHEQYF. CDR3 coding DNA: TGTGCCAGCAGTGAATCAGGTTTAGGGGTTACCCACGAGCAGTACTTC.

The gene calls are TRBV7-2 and TRBJ2-5; TRBD1 matches 8 bases. CDR1 is SGHTA, CDR2 FQGNSA, per germline. The V gene end was trimmed by 1 base and the J gene end by 1 base; junction bases not matched to a gene: 5. The CDR3 has 16 residues. The CDR3 region is CASSLGGGQGQETQYF. CDR3 DNA: TGTGCCAGCAGCTTAGGAGGTGGACAGGGCCAAGAGACCCAGTACTTC. The full variable domain, rest sourced from reference TRBV7-2 and TRBJ2-5, is GAGVSQSPSNKVTEKGKDVELRCDPISGHTALYWYRQSLGQGLEFLIYFQGNSAPDKSGLPSDRFSAERTGGSVSTLTIQRTQQEDSAVYLCASSLGGGQGQETQYFGPGTRLLVL.

This chain links TRBV5-8 with TRBJ2-1, with D perhaps TRBD2 (6 bases). The CDR3 has 16 amino acids. Germline values: CDR1 SGHTS, CDR2 YDEGEE. V was pared by 5 bases and J by 4 bases, with 19 bases between. CDR3 protein: CASSSDGTSPYNEQFF. As DNA, the CDR3 is TGTGCCAGCAGTTCCGACGGAACTAGCCCATACAATGAGCAGTTCTTC. Full variable domain (outside the CDR3, taken from reference TRBV5-8 and TRBJ2-1): EAGVTQSPTHLIKTRGQQATLRCSPISGHTSVYWYQQALGLGLQFLLWYDEGEERNRGNFPPRFSGRQFPNYSSELNVNALELEDSALYLCASSSDGTSPYNEQFFGPGTRLTVL.

The V gene is TRBV7-2, the J gene TRBJ2-7; D perhaps matches TRBD2 (5 bases). Trimming shortened V by 4 bases and J by 6 bases, and 16 bases separated the two germline ends. CDR1 is SGHTA, CDR2 FQGNSA, per germline. The CDR3 is made up of 14 amino acids. CDR3: CASSYSFERVEQYF. CDR3 nucleotide sequence: TGTGCCAGCAGCTACTCCTTCGAGAGGGTCGAGCAGTACTTC.